One T cell receptor (beta chain) is described in this entry. Its antigen is as yet unknown. These data are taken from a study of T cells after yellow fever vaccination. Overall study results and limits: The secondary response showed a weaker magnitude and a faster peak, day 5 versus 15. Detected again after the booster were most primary-vaccination clones, at nearly 97% CD4 and 70% to 90% CD8.

They built TCR cDNA with 5'RACE template switching, a step that put in a universal primer site and UMIs. TCRdb analysed the 5' RACE reads with MiXCR anew, one entry per CDR3 protein. The sample lists 200,000 to 300,000 distinct CDR3 sequences; roughly 6.3% were seen once. The source was CD4+ T cells sorted from PBMCs, collected on the day of the yellow fever booster vaccination. The clonotype comes from a man under 40 who received the YFV17D yellow fever vaccine.

CDR3 coding DNA: TGTGCCAGTAGTATAGAGTCTGCGGGCTACAATGAGCAGTTCTTC. Encoded protein: CASSIESAGYNEQFF. V usage is TRBV19 and J usage is TRBJ2-1, with D possibly TRBD2 on 5 matching bases. CDR3 length: 15 residues. Germline assignment: CDR1 LNHDA and CDR2 SQIVND (reference sequence). The germline V and J ends were trimmed by 0 bases and 3 bases, with 9 bases remaining between them.